This entry is about one T cell receptor beta chain. Authors' analysis steps: Estimation of nucleated cell counts relied on the amplification of reference gene primers. TCRdb keeps only in-frame clones here, not all; method: immunoSEQ multiplex PCR. The V and J calls and clone size come from that table; D and trimming were worked out from the DNA. Here the sample spans 67,000 or so clones, about four fifths being singletons. These data come from a study of blood T cell repertoires in COVID-19. About the research overall: The United States, Italy and Spain supplied acute and convalescent COVID-19 samples.

This CDR3 contains 14 residues. CDR1 and CDR2 (germline): SGHNT, YYREEE (reference sequence). V lost 1 base, J lost 6 bases, and 13 bases lay in between. This clonotype originated in a woman aged 70-85 years with acute or convalescent COVID-19. The sequencing sample was made of peripheral blood. V is TRBV5-4 and J is TRBJ1-1; a weak D match, TRBD1 (5 bases). The CDR3 loop is CASSLPTGNPEAFF. The CDR3 region has the DNA TGTGCCAGCAGCTTGCCCACAGGAAATCCTGAAGCTTTCTTT.